This T cell receptor (beta chain) was sequenced in a study of blood T cell repertoires in COVID-19. Whole-study context: Acute and convalescent COVID-19 samples came from the United States, Italy and Spain. Sources were T cells, B-cell-depleted T cells, or PBMCs; the material itself was cDNA or gDNA.

The CDR3 is 17 residues long. Germline V gives CDR1 KGHSH, CDR2 LQKENI. Remarks on this clone: A junction end diverges from the germline sequence, so it may reflect a read error.

Here immunoSEQ multiplex PCR was the method, and the copy in TCRdb shows in-frame clones only, minus some. The repertoire has about 200,000 clones, about 88% of them found once; the top ten carry roughly 5%. The TCR sequence derives from a woman at least 80 years old with acute or convalescent COVID-19. The sequencing sample was made of peripheral blood. This sequence joins TRBV18 and TRBJ2-3, with 10 bases aligning to TRBD1. The CDR3 DNA sequence: TGTGCCAGCTCCCCACGTCCACCGGGACAGGGGCCAGATACGCAGTATTTT. This sequence encodes CASSPRPPGQGPDTQYF.